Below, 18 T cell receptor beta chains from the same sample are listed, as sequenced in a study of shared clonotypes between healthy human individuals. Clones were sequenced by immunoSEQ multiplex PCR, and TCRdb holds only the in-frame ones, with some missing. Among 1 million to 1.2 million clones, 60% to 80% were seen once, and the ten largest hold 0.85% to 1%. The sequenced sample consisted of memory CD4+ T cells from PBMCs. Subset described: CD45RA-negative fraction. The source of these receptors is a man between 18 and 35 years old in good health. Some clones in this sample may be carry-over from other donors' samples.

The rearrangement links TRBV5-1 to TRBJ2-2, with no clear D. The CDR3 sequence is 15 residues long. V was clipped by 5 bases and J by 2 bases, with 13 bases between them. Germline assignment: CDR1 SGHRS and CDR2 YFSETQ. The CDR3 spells CASSLSSYNTGELFF. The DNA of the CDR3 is TGCGCCAGCAGTTTATCCTCCTACAACACCGGGGAGCTGTTTTTT. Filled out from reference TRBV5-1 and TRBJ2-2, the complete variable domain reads KAGVTQTPRYLIKTRGQQVTLSCSPISGHRSVSWYQQTPGQGLQFLFEYFSETQRNKGNFPGRFSGRQFSNSRSEMNVSTLELGDSALYLCASSLSSYNTGELFFGEGSRLTVL.

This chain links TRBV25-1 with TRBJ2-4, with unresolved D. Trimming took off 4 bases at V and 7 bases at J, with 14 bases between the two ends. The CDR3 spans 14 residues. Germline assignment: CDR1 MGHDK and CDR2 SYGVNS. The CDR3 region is CASSGSDTRNIQYF. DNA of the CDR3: TGTGCCAGCAGTGGGAGTGATACGAGGAACATTCAGTACTTC.

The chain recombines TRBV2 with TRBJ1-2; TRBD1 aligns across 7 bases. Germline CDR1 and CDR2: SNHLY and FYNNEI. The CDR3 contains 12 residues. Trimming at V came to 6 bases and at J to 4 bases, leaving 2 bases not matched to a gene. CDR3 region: CASRDRSYGYTF. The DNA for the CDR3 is TGTGCCAGCAGGGACAGGTCCTATGGCTACACCTTC.

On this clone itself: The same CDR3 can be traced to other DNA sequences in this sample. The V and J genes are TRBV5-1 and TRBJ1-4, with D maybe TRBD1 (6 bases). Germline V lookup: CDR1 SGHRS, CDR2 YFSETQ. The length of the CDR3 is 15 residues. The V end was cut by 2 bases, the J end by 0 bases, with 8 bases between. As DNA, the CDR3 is TGCGCCAGCAGCTTACAGGGTTCAACTAATGAAAAACTGTTTTTT. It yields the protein CASSLQGSTNEKLFF.

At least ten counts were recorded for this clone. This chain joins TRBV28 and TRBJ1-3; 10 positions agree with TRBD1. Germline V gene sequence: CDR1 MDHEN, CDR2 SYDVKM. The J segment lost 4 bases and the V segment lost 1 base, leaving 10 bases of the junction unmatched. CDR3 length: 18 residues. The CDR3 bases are TGTGCCAGCAGTTTATTAGGGAATCTGGACAGGGGGGGAAACACCATATATTTT. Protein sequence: CASSLLGNLDRGGNTIYF.

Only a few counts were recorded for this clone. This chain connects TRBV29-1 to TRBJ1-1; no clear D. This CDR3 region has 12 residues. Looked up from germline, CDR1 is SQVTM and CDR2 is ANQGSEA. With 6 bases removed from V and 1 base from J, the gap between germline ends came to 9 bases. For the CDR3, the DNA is TGCAGCGTCGAGGCAGAGAACACTGAAGCTTTCTTT. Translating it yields CSVEAENTEAFF.

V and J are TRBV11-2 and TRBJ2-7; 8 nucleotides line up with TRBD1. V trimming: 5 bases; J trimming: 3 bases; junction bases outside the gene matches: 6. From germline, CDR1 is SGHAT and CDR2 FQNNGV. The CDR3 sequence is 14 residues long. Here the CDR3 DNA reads TGTGCCAGCAGCCCTTCGACAGGGGACTACGAGCAGTACTTC. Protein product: CASSPSTGDYEQYF.

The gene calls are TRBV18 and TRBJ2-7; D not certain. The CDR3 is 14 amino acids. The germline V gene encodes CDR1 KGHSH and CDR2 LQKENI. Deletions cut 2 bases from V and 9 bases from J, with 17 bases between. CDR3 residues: CASSPSKWRLGQYF. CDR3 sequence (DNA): TGTGCCAGCTCACCATCCAAATGGCGCCTCGGGCAGTACTTC.

The CDR3 reads CAIRTSGSGEQYF. The CDR3 bases are TGTGCCATCAGGACTAGCGGGAGCGGCGAGCAGTACTTC. The chain is built from TRBV10-3 and TRBJ2-7, with TRBD2 matching over 12 bases. Germline V CDR1 and CDR2: ENHRY, SYGVKD. The V gene end was trimmed by 6 bases and the J gene end by 6 bases; junction bases not matched to a gene: 3. CDR3 length: 13 residues.

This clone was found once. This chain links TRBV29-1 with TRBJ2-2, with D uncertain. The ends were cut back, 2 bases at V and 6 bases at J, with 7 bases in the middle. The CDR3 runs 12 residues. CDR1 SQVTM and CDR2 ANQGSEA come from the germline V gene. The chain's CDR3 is CSVEWGPGELFF. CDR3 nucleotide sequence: TGCAGCGTTGAATGGGGTCCCGGGGAGCTGTTTTTT.

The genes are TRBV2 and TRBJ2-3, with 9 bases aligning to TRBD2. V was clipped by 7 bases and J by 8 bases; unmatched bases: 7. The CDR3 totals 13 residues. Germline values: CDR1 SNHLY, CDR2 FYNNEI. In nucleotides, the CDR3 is TGTGCCAGCAAAGCGGGAGGCCACGGTACGCAGTATTTT. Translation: CASKAGGHGTQYF. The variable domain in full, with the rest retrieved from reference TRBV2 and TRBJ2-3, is EPEVTQTPSHQVTQMGQEVILRCVPISNHLYFYWYRQILGQKVEFLVSFYNNEISEKSEIFDDQFSVERPDGSNFTLKIRSTKLEDSAMYFCASKAGGHGTQYFGPGTRLTVL.

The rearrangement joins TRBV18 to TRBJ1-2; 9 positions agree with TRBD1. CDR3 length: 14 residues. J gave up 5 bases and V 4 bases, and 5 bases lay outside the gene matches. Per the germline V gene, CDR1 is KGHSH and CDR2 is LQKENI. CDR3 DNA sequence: TGTGCCAGCTCACAGGGACAGGGCTTGTATGGCTACACCTTC. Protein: CASSQGQGLYGYTF.

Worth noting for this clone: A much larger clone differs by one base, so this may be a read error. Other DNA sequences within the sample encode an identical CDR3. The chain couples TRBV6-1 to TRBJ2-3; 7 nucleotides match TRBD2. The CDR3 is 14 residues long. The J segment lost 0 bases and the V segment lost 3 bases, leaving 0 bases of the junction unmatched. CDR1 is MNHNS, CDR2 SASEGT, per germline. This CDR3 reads CASSEGGSTDTQYF. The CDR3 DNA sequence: TGTGCCAGCAGTGAGGGGGGGAGCACAGATACGCAGTATTTT.

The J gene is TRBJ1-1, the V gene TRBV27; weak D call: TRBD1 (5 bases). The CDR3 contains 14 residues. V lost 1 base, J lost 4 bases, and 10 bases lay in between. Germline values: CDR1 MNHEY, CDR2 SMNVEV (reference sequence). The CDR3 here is CASSLLAGRTEAFF. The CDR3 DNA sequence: TGTGCCAGCAGTTTATTGGCGGGGCGCACTGAAGCTTTCTTT.

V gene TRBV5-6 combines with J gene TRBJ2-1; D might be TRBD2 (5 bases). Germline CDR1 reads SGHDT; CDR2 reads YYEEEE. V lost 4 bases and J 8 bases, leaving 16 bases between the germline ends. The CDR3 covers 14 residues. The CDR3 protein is CASSRLQRRDEQFF. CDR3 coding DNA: TGTGCCAGCAGCCGACTACAGCGTCGGGATGAGCAGTTCTTC.

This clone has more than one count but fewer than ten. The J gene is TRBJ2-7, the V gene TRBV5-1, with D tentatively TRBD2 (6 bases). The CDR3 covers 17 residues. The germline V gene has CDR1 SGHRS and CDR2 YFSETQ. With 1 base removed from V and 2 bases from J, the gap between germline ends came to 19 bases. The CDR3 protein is CASSLPGRGTTAYEQYF. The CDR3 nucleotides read TGCGCCAGCAGCTTGCCCGGCCGCGGGACGACTGCCTACGAGCAGTACTTC.

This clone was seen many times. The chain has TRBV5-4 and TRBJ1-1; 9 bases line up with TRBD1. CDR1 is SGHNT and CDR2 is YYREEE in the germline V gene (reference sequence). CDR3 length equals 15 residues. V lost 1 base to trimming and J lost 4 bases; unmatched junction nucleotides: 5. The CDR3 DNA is TGTGCCAGCAGCTTGTTGGCGACAGGGGGCACTGAAGCTTTCTTT. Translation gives CASSLLATGGTEAFF. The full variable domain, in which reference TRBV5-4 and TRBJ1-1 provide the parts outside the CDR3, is ETGVTQSPTHLIKTRGQQVTLRCSSQSGHNTVSWYQQALGQGPQFIFQYYREEENGRGNFPPRFSGLQFPNYSSELNVNALELDDSALYLCASSLLATGGTEAFFGQGTRLTVV.

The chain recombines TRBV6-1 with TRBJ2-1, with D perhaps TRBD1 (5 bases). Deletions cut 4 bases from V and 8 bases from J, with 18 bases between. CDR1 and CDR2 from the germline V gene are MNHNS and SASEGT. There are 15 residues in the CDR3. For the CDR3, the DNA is TGTGCCAGCAGTGTACAGGTCTCTTATACATATGAGCAGTTCTTC. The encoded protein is CASSVQVSYTYEQFF.